This T cell receptor beta chain was sequenced during a study of glioma-infiltrating T cells after dendritic cell vaccination. The wider study: Monocyte-derived dendritic cells, cultured approximately 7 days with IL-4 and GM-CSF, were pulsed with autologous tumor lysate.

This CDR3 has 13 amino acids. Trimming at V came to 8 bases and at J to 2 bases, leaving 6 bases not matched to a gene. Germline values: CDR1 MNHNS, CDR2 SASEGT. TCRdb's table, derived via immunoSEQ multiplex PCR, lists solely in-frame clones and lacks some. In the table there are around 90,000 clones, about 81% of which are singletons. Time point defined: after dendritic cell vaccination, including at tumor progression/relapse. The chain combines TRBV6-1 with TRBJ2-7, with 7 bases lining up with TRBD1. The source material was blood, sampled after dendritic cell vaccination. This clonotype originated in a human donor with glioblastoma. The chain's CDR3 is CASGDRVTYEQYF. The CDR3 DNA reads as TGTGCCAGCGGAGACAGGGTAACCTACGAGCAGTACTTC.